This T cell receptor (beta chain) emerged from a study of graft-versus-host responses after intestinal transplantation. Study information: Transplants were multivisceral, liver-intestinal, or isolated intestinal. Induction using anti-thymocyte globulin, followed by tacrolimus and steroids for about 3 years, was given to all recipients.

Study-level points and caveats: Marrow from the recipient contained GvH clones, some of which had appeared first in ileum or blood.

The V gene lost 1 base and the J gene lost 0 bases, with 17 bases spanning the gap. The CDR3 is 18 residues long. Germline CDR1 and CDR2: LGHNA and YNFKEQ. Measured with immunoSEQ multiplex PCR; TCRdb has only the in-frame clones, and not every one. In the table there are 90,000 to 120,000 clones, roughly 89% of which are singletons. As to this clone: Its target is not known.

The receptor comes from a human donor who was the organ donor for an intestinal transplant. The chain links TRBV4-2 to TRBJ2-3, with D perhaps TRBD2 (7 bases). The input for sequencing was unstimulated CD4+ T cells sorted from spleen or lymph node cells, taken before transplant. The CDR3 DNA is TGTGCCAGCAGCCAAGGTGGTGGGCGGGGGCCCAGCACAGATACGCAGTATTTT. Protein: CASSQGGGRGPSTDTQYF.